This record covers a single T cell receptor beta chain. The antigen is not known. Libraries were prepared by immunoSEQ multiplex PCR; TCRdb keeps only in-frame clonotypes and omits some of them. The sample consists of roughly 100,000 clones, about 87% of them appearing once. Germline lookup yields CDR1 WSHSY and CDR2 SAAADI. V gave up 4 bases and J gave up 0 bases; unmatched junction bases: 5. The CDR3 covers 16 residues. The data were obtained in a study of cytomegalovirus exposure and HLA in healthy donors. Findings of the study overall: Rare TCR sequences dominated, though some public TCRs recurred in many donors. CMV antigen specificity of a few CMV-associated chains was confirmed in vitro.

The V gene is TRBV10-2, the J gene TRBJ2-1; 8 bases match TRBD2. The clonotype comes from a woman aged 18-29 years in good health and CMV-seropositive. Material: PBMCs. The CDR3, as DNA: TGCGCCAGCAGTGTTACGGGGGGGGGCTCCTACAATGAGCAGTTCTTC. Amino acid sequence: CASSVTGGGSYNEQFF.